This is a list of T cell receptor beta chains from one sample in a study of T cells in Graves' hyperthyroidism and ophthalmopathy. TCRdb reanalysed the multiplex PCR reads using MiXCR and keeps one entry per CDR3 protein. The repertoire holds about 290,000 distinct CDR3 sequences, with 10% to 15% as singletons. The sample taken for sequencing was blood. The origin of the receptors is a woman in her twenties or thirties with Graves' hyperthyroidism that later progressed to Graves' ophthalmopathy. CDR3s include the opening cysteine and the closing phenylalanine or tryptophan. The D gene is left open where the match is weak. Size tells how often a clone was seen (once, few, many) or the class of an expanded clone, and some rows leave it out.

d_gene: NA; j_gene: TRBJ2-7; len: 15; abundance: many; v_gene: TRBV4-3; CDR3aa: CASSQLHAPSYEQYF; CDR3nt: TGCGCCAGCAGCCAACTCCACGCCCCCTCCTACGAGCAGTACTTC
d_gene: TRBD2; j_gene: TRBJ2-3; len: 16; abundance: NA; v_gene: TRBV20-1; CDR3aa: CSAPTSGPPTTDTQYF; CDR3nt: TGCAGTGCCCCGACTAGCGGGCCCCCGACCACGGATACGCAGTATTTT
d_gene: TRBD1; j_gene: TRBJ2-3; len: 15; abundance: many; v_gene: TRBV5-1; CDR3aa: CASSLGTGVTDTQYF; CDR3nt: TGCGCCAGCAGCTTGGGGACAGGGGTCACAGATACGCAGTATTTT
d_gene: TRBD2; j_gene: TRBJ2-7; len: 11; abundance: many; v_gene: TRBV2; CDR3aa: CASMGLTEQYF; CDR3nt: TGTGCCAGCATGGGACTAACGGAGCAGTACTTC
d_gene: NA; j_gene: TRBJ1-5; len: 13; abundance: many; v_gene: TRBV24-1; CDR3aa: CATSDSINQPQHF; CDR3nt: TGTGCCACCAGTGATTCAATCAATCAGCCCCAGCATTTT
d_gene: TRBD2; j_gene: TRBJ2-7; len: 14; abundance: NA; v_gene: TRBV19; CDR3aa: CASSISSGGNEQYF; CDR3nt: TGTGCCAGTAGTATCTCTAGCGGGGGAAACGAGCAGTACTTC
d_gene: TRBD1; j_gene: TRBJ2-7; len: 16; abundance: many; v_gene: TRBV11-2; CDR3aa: CASSPGGATGSSEQYF; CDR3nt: TGTGCCAGCAGCCCGGGTGGCGCGACAGGGTCTTCCGAGCAGTACTTC
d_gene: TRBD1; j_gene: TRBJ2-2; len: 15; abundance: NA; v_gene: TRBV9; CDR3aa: CASSPRQGTTGELFF; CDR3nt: TGTGCCAGCAGCCCACGACAGGGCACCACCGGGGAGCTGTTTTTT
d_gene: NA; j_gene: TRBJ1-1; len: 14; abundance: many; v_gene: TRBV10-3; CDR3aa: CAIGGTGGITEAFF; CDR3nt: TGTGCCATCGGGGGAACGGGGGGGATAACTGAAGCTTTCTTT
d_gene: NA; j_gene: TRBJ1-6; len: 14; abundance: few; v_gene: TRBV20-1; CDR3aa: CSAMGDVYNSPLHF; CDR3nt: TGCAGTGCTATGGGGGACGTTTATAATTCACCCCTCCACTTT
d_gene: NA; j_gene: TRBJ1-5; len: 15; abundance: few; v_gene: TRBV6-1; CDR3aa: CASSLLGISNQPQHF; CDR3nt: TGTGCCAGCAGCCTTCTCGGGATTAGCAATCAGCCCCAGCATTTT
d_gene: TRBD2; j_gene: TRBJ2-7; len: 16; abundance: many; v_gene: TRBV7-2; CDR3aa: CASSLGAGGSRYEQYF; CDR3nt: TGTGCCAGCAGCTTAGGGGCCGGCGGGAGTCGCTACGAGCAGTACTTC
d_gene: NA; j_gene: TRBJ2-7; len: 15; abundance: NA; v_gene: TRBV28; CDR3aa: CASSLMPDGSYEQYF; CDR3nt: TGTGCCAGCAGTTTGATGCCAGATGGTTCCTACGAGCAGTACTTC
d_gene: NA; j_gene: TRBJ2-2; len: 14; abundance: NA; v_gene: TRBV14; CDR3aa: CASSQGERTGELFF; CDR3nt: TGTGCCAGCAGCCAAGGAGAGCGTACCGGGGAGCTGTTTTTT
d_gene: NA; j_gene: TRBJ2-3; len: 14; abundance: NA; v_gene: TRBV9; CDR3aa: CASSESGLADTQYF; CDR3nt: TGTGCCAGCAGTGAATCGGGACTCGCAGATACGCAGTATTTT
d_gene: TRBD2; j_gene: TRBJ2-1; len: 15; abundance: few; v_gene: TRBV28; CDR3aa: CAGGGLAGSLNEQFF; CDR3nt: TGTGCCGGGGGGGGACTAGCGGGGTCCCTCAATGAGCAGTTCTTC
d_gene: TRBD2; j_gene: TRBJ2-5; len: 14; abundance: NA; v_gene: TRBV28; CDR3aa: CASSFAGLAETQYF; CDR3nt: TGTGCCAGCAGTTTCGCGGGACTAGCCGAGACCCAGTACTTC
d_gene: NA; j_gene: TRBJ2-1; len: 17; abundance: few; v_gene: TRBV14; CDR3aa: CASSQDPLAERQDEQFF; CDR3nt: TGTGCCAGCAGCCAAGATCCCCTTGCGGAAAGGCAGGATGAGCAGTTCTTC
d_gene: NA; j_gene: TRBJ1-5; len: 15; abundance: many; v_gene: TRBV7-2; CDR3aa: CASSLGGESQQPQHF; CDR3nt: TGTGCCAGCAGCTTAGGAGGGGAGAGCCAGCAGCCCCAGCATTTT
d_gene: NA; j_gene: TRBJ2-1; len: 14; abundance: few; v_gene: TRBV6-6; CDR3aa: CASSYLRGIHEQFF; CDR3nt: TGTGCCAGCAGTTACCTACGGGGGATTCATGAGCAGTTCTTC
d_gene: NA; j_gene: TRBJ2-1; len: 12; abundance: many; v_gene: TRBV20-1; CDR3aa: CSARDQTAEQFF; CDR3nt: TGCAGTGCTAGAGATCAGACGGCAGAGCAGTTCTTC
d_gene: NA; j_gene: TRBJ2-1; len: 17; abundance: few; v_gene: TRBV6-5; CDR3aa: CASSYGTLAQNYNEQFF; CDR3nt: TGTGCCAGCAGTTACGGGACACTAGCGCAGAACTACAATGAGCAGTTCTTC
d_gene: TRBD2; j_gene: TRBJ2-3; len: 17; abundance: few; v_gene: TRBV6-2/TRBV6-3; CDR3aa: CASISTGLAGLTDTQYF; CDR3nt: TGTGCCAGCATCAGCACGGGACTAGCGGGACTCACAGATACGCAGTATTTT
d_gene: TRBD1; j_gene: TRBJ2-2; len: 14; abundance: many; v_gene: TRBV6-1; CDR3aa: CASSADRGTGELFF; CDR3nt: TGTGCCAGCAGCGCGGACAGGGGCACCGGGGAGCTGTTTTTT
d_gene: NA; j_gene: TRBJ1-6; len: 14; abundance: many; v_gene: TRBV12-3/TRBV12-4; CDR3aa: CASRVGRVNSPLHF; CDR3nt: TGTGCCAGCAGGGTCGGTAGGGTCAATTCACCCCTCCACTTT
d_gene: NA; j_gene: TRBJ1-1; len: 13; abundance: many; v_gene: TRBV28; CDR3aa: CASSFTGTLGAFF; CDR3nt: TGTGCCAGCAGTTTTACAGGGACGCTAGGAGCTTTCTTT
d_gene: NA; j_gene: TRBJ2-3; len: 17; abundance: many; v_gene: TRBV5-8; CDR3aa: CASSLAVASISTDTQYF; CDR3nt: TGTGCCAGCAGCTTGGCCGTGGCGTCTATTAGCACAGATACGCAGTATTTT
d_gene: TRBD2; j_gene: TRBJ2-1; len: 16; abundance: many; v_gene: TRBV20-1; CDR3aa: CSARAFSGGDYNEQFF; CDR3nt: TGCAGTGCTAGAGCCTTTAGCGGGGGGGATTACAATGAGCAGTTCTTC
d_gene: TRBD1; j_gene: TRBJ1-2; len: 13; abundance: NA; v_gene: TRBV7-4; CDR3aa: CASTPGTGYGYTF; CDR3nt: TGTGCCAGCACCCCAGGGACAGGTTATGGCTACACCTTC